The entry below describes one T cell receptor (beta chain). Its antigen is not yet known. The input lacks base qualities; no much larger clone sits a single base away. The entry originates in a study of radiation and T cells in renal cell carcinoma (dated by TCRdb to the early 2020s). For the study in its entirety: Samples came from a clinical trial, in which primary renal cell carcinomas received 15 Gy stereotactic body radiation therapy followed by nephrectomy 4 weeks later. In total, some 50 samples underwent TCR beta sequencing: some 25 tumors plus 27 peripheral blood samples. A total of 4 million to 5 million unique CDR3 nucleotide sequences, encoding fewer than 3,000,000 unique CDR3 amino acid sequences, were found across all 50 or so samples.

The time point label on this specimen signifies: blood 2 weeks post-SBRT. According to the study, the label for this sample's treatment or condition signals: 15 Gy SBRT to primary tumor, nephrectomy 4 weeks later. To follow tumor-enriched clonotypes, serial peripheral blood was collected from radiation-treated patients at baseline and at 2 weeks and 4 weeks after SBRT. All patients had renal cell carcinoma with clear cell pathology. Genomic DNA for TCR sequencing was prepared using the QIAamp DNA Blood Mini Kit (Qiagen). Only samples passing all quality control checks were included in the analyses. Study-level results and caveats: In blood, the top tumor clonotypes increased between baseline and 2 weeks post-radiation and then shrank by 4 weeks, which suggests that tumor-resident clones expanded only transiently. The single-armed trial design could not address effects of radiation dose or scheduling on the TCR repertoire. Because pretreatment tumor biopsies were not available, the study could not determine whether clonotypes were already present within the tumor at baseline. Dynamics of the blood repertoire were not tracked past 4 weeks after treatment.

TCR beta libraries were generated from genomic DNA with the immunoSEQ kit, following the manufacturer's recommendations. For library preparation, a first multiplex PCR was performed with proprietary primers, followed by a second PCR in which unique barcodes were added, and bead cleanups were performed after each round. Each sample batch included a kit-provided positive control reaction and a negative control reaction. The final libraries were assessed on an Agilent 4200 TapeStation D1000 ScreenTape, pooled by volume, and quantified by qPCR. An Illumina NextSeq500 fitted with a MidOutput 150-cycle cartridge performed the sequencing, running 156 Read1 cycles and 15 Index1 cycles with the kit's custom primers. The pooled library was loaded at around 1 pM with 20% PhiX control spiked in. The original pipeline was this. The vendor-processed data were analyzed in R, and a clonotype was defined as all T cells that share the same CDR3 nucleotide sequence. For clone abundance analyses, frequencies were normalized to the 10,000 most abundant clones per sample. Public T cell clones, which averaged fewer than five per sample, were excluded before analysis. An abundance difference of at least 32-fold between compartments was the criterion for calling clonotypes tumor-enriched or baseline blood-enriched. Clonotypes expanded or contracted between blood time points were identified with a beta-binomial differential abundance model. Similarity between tumor and blood repertoires was quantified using the Baroni-Urbani and Buser coefficient, and groups were compared with two-tailed Wilcoxon tests in R. TCRdb obtained this table from immuneACCESS and retained in-frame rearrangements with V and J assigned. These tables miss some clones; where compared with another copy, unresolved V genes account for less than half of the shortfall, and the remainder is unexplained. Clone size and the V and J calls come from that table; the DNA yielded D and trimming. The sample table contains roughly 150,000 clones; only one count was recorded for about 87% of them. The top ten clonotypes cover around 13% of the sample.

Material: blood, obtained from a patient whose treatment included radiotherapy and nephrectomy. The sequence was collected from a woman aged 45-60 years with renal cell carcinoma.

In nucleotides, the sequence is TGTGCCATCACTTCGGGACAGTACTATGGCTACACCTTC. This yields the protein CAITSGQYYGYTF. The chain uses TRBV10-3 and TRBJ1-2; 7 middle bases align to TRBD1. CDR3 length: 13 amino acids, cysteine to phenylalanine. Only the CDR3 region is kept as DNA, spanning 39 bases read in frame from base 1. CDR1 and CDR2 are drawn from the germline V gene: ENHRY, SYGVKD. Unmatched junction bases come to 5, with V trimmed by 7 bases and J by 3 bases.